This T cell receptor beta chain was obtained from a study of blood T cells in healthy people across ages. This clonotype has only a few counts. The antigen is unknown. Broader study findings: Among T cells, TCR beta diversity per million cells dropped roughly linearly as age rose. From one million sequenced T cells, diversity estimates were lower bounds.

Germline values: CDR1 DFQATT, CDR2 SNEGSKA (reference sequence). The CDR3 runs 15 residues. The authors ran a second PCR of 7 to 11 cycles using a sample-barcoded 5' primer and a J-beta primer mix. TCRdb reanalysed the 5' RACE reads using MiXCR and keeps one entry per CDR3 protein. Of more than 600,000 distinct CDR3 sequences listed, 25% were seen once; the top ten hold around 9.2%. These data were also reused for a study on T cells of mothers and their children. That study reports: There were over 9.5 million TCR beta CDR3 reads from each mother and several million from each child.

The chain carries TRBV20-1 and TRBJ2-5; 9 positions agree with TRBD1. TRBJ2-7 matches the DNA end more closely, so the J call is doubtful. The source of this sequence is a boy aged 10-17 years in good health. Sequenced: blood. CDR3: CSARNAGTGINEQYF. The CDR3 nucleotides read TGCAGTGCTAGAAACGCCGGGACAGGGATAAACGAGCAGTACTTC.